The 24 T cell receptor beta chains below come from one sample, sequenced in a study of blood T cell repertoires in COVID-19. Clones were sequenced by immunoSEQ multiplex PCR, and TCRdb holds only the in-frame ones, with some missing. The repertoire has 170,000 or so clones, 60% to 80% of them found once; the top ten carry 17%. Material for sequencing was PBMCs or T cells enriched from blood (not recorded which). These receptor sequences come from a woman in her forties or fifties who had recovered from COVID-19.

The chain joins TRBV5-1 to TRBJ2-3; D gene uncertain. The CDR3 length is 13 residues. Germline values: CDR1 SGHRS, CDR2 YFSETQ. Trimming took 0 bases from V and 3 from J, leaving 5 bases between them. CDR3 sequence: CASSLVVTDTQYF. CDR3 DNA: TGCGCCAGCAGCTTGGTTGTAACAGATACGCAGTATTTT.

The CDR3 sequence: CASSTTPNAGGSSGANVLTF. The CDR3 DNA sequence: TGTGCCAGCAGCACCACACCTAACGCGGGAGGGAGCTCTGGGGCCAACGTCCTGACTTTC. The V call is TRBV5-8, the J call TRBJ2-6, with TRBD2 matching over 9 bases. The CDR3 loop spans 20 amino acids. The ends lost 4 bases at V and 0 bases at J; junction bases unmatched: 14. CDR1 SGHTS and CDR2 YDEGEE come from the germline V gene.

The rearrangement links TRBV7-9 to TRBJ1-1; TRBD1 might be the D (5 bases). This CDR3 has 15 amino acids. Germline V gene sequence: CDR1 SEHNR, CDR2 FQNEAQ (reference sequence). Trimming took 2 bases from V and 5 from J, leaving 15 bases between them. The CDR3 DNA sequence: TGTGCCAGCAGCTTAAGACAGATCGCGGAGACTGAAGCTTTCTTT. Its translation is CASSLRQIAETEAFF.

The V gene is TRBV5-1, the J gene TRBJ2-1, with D perhaps matching TRBD2 (8 bases). The germline gives CDR1 SGHRS, CDR2 YFSETQ. The CDR3 length is 18 residues. V dropped 4 bases and J dropped 0 bases, with 20 bases sitting between them. The CDR3 reads CASSPGQRLASSYNEQFF. In DNA, the CDR3 is TGCGCCAGCAGCCCGGGACAGCGACTAGCGAGCTCCTACAATGAGCAGTTCTTC. The full variable domain, rest sourced from reference TRBV5-1 and TRBJ2-1, is KAGVTQTPRYLIKTRGQQVTLSCSPISGHRSVSWYQQTPGQGLQFLFEYFSETQRNKGNFPGRFSGRQFSNSRSEMNVSTLELGDSALYLCASSPGQRLASSYNEQFFGPGTRLTVL.

This rearrangement joins TRBV15 to TRBJ2-1, with a tentative D call TRBD1 (5 bases). V was trimmed by 4 bases and J by 12 bases, leaving 10 bases between them. Germline loops: CDR1 LNHNV, CDR2 YYDKDF (reference sequence). The CDR3 runs to 11 residues. CDR3 amino acids: CATSNYQGQFF. In DNA, the CDR3 is TGTGCCACCAGCAACTACCAGGGGCAGTTCTTC.

This sequence joins TRBV28 and TRBJ2-2; D perhaps matches TRBD1 (5 bases). Germline V gene sequence: CDR1 MDHEN, CDR2 SYDVKM. The V gene lost 5 bases and the J gene lost 1 base, with 8 bases spanning the gap. CDR3 length equals 14 residues. The CDR3 region has the DNA TGTGCCAGCAGTCAAGGACAGAACACCGGGGAGCTGTTTTTT. Protein sequence: CASSQGQNTGELFF.

The sample holds one count of this clone. The J gene is TRBJ2-3, the V gene TRBV7-2; 8 bases map to TRBD2. Germline CDR1 and CDR2: SGHTA and FQGNSA. The V segment lost 5 bases and the J segment 2 bases; nucleotides outside the gene matches: 9. The CDR3 sequence is 16 residues long. The CDR3 loop is CASSPLAGSVTDTQYF. The DNA of the CDR3 is TGTGCCAGCAGCCCGTTAGCGGGATCGGTCACAGATACGCAGTATTTT.

This clone has only one observation. The chain has TRBV7-2 and TRBJ2-1; 10 nucleotides line up with TRBD2. CDR1 is SGHTA, CDR2 FQGNSA, per germline. Unmatched junction bases numbered 2, after V lost 1 base and J lost 2 bases. The CDR3 sequence is 16 residues long. CDR3 sequence reads: CASSLVGTSAYNEQFF. The DNA of the CDR3 is TGTGCCAGCAGCTTAGTTGGGACTAGCGCCTACAATGAGCAGTTCTTC. The complete variable domain, with remaining parts taken from reference TRBV7-2 and TRBJ2-1, reads GAGVSQSPSNKVTEKGKDVELRCDPISGHTALYWYRQSLGQGLEFLIYFQGNSAPDKSGLPSDRFSAERTGGSVSTLTIQRTQQEDSAVYLCASSLVGTSAYNEQFFGPGTRLTVL.

The genes are TRBV7-8 and TRBJ1-5; no reliable D call. Germline V CDR1 and CDR2: SGHVS, FQNEAQ. The CDR3 runs to 13 residues. The V end was cut by 5 bases, the J end by 3 bases, with 8 bases between. CDR3 in DNA: TGTGCCAGCAGCCGGCAGTCCAATCAGCCCCAGCATTTT. Encoded protein: CASSRQSNQPQHF.

V is TRBV18 and J is TRBJ2-1; TRBD2 agrees at 11 bases. Germline assignment: CDR1 KGHSH and CDR2 LQKENI. Losses at the gene ends were 6 bases for V and 10 bases for J; bases not matched to a gene: 8. CDR3 length: 14 residues. The CDR3 sequence is CASSRSLAGGEQFF. The CDR3, as DNA: TGTGCCAGCTCCCGGAGTCTAGCGGGAGGAGAGCAGTTCTTC.

The chain is built from TRBV5-6 and TRBJ1-2; 11 positions match TRBD1. The trim removed 5 bases at V and 8 bases at J, leaving 14 bases unmatched. The germline CDR1 and CDR2 sequences are SGHDT and YYEEEE. There are 16 residues in the CDR3. In nucleotides, the CDR3 is TGTGCCAGCAGACTGGGATGGACAGGGGGCGATAGGGGCTACACCTTC. Residues: CASRLGWTGGDRGYTF.

This clone was recorded a few times. The chain uses TRBV3-1 (or the pseudogene TRBV3-2) and TRBJ2-7, with TRBD2 identical over 13 bases. CDR3 size: 15 residues. Trimming cost V 5 bases and J 7 bases; bases outside gene matches: 8. CDR1 is LGHDT and CDR2 is YNNKEL in the germline V gene (reference sequence). Here the CDR3 reads CASSYGLAGVREQYF. DNA for the CDR3: TGTGCCAGCAGCTATGGACTAGCGGGAGTTCGAGAGCAGTACTTC.

The rearrangement links TRBV5-1 to TRBJ2-1, with a tentative D call TRBD2 (6 bases). Trimming left V 0 bases short and J 9 bases short, with 13 bases between. The germline gives CDR1 SGHRS, CDR2 YFSETQ. This CDR3 has 14 amino acids. This CDR3 reads CASSLDGAGGEQFF. In DNA form, the CDR3 reads TGCGCCAGCAGCTTGGACGGGGCCGGGGGTGAGCAGTTCTTC.

This chain uses TRBV11-2 with TRBJ2-5, with D unresolved. This CDR3 has 13 residues. Trimming left V 3 bases short and J 0 bases short, with 5 bases between. CDR1 is SGHAT and CDR2 is FQNNGV in the germline V gene. In DNA form, the CDR3 reads TGTGCCAGCAGCTTGAGGTACCAAGAGACCCAGTACTTC. It specifies CASSLRYQETQYF.

The chain links TRBV4-2 to TRBJ2-1; 12 positions match TRBD2. The J segment lost 8 bases and the V segment lost 4 bases, leaving 6 bases of the junction unmatched. This CDR3 region has 15 residues. Germline loops: CDR1 LGHNA, CDR2 YNFKEQ. The CDR3 spells CASSRTSGRLDEQFF. DNA of the CDR3: TGTGCCAGCAGCCGAACTAGCGGGAGGCTCGATGAGCAGTTCTTC.

The chain combines TRBV10-3 with TRBJ2-1, with D possibly matching TRBD2 (6 bases). The CDR3 totals 17 residues. Looked up from germline, CDR1 is ENHRY and CDR2 is SYGVKD. V was trimmed by 0 bases and J by 0 bases, leaving 12 bases between them. CDR3 in DNA: TGTGCCATCAGTGAGTCAATTGGCGGGATCTCCTACAATGAGCAGTTCTTC. It encodes CAISESIGGISYNEQFF.

The chain joins TRBV5-1 to TRBJ2-7; D is perhaps TRBD2 (6 bases). Germline CDR1 is SGHRS and CDR2 is YFSETQ. Deletions cut 0 bases from V and 4 bases from J, with 14 bases between. The CDR3 runs to 15 residues. The CDR3 region has the DNA TGCGCCAGCAGCTTGGCCCGGGGCGCGGGGTACGAGCAGTACTTC. As protein: CASSLARGAGYEQYF.

The gene calls are TRBV15 and TRBJ2-3, with 11 nucleotides matching TRBD2. V gave up 5 bases and J gave up 4 bases; unmatched junction bases: 8. Germline CDR1 reads LNHNV; CDR2 reads YYDKDF (reference sequence). This CDR3 region has 16 residues. For the CDR3, the DNA is TGTGCCACCAGCGGAGGACTAGCGGGTAATTCAGATACGCAGTATTTT. Its protein is CATSGGLAGNSDTQYF.

The chain couples TRBV2 to TRBJ1-2; D possibly corresponds to TRBD1 (6 bases). Germline CDR1 and CDR2: SNHLY and FYNNEI. The V and J ends lost 7 bases and 0 bases respectively, with 12 bases between them. The CDR3 extends over 14 amino acids. For the CDR3, the DNA is TGTGCCAGCACTCCGGACAGCTCTAACTATGGCTACACCTTC. This gives the protein CASTPDSSNYGYTF. The full variable domain, with the rest looked up from reference TRBV2 and TRBJ1-2, is EPEVTQTPSHQVTQMGQEVILRCVPISNHLYFYWYRQILGQKVEFLVSFYNNEISEKSEIFDDQFSVERPDGSNFTLKIRSTKLEDSAMYFCASTPDSSNYGYTFGSGTRLTVV.

The rearrangement joins TRBV5-1 to TRBJ1-2; 9 bases match TRBD1. The CDR3 is made up of 15 amino acids. V gave up 4 bases and J gave up 8 bases; unmatched junction bases: 12. Per germline, CDR1 SGHRS and CDR2 YFSETQ. The CDR3 nucleotides are TGCGCCAGCAGCGAGGGACTAGGACAGGGGCGAGGCTACACCTTC. Amino acids: CASSEGLGQGRGYTF.

The chain is built from TRBV3-1 (or the pseudogene TRBV3-2) and TRBJ2-1, with TRBD1 matching over 12 bases. CDR3 length: 14 residues. Per germline, CDR1 LGHDT and CDR2 YNNKEL (reference sequence). V was clipped by 8 bases and J by 6 bases; unmatched bases: 5. The CDR3 is CASEGTGGINEQFF. The CDR3 region has the DNA TGTGCCAGCGAAGGGACAGGGGGCATCAATGAGCAGTTCTTC.

This sequence joins TRBV4-1 and TRBJ1-5; possible D gene TRBD1, 5 bases. Germline CDR1 reads MGHRA; CDR2 reads YSYEKL. V was clipped by 5 bases and J by 3 bases, with 11 bases between them. The CDR3 is 14 residues long. This CDR3 reads CASSRPDTNQPQHF. DNA for the CDR3: TGCGCCAGCAGCAGACCGGACACCAATCAGCCCCAGCATTTT.

The genes are TRBV12-3 or TRBV12-4 and TRBJ1-1; TRBD1 aligns across 7 bases. V was pared by 6 bases and J by 4 bases, with 5 bases of the junction left unmatched. This CDR3 contains 13 residues. CDR3 loop: CASSHRGLTEAFF. CDR3 DNA: TGTGCCAGCAGCCATAGGGGGCTCACTGAAGCTTTCTTT.

The chain uses TRBV6-5 and TRBJ1-2; 9 bases are a match to TRBD1. V was pared by 6 bases and J by 5 bases, with 4 bases of the junction left unmatched. Germline V gives CDR1 MNHEY, CDR2 SVGAGI. The CDR3 runs to 13 residues. CDR3 nucleotides: TGTGCCAGCAGACCGGGACAGGGATATGGCTACACCTTC. Its translation: CASRPGQGYGYTF.